This entry lists 29 T cell receptor beta chains sequenced from one sample in a study of T cell repertoires in cytomegalovirus infection. These TCRs are of unknown antigen specificity. TCRdb re-called the reads through MiXCR, storing one row per CDR3 protein. Here the sample spans just under 500,000 distinct CDR3 sequences, 30% to 40% being singletons. The sequencing used cultured PBMCs, collected from culture after CMV antigen stimulation. Receptor source: a human donor in good health (CMV status not recorded). Some clones in this sample may be carry-over from other donors' samples.

The chain is built from TRBV6-2 or TRBV6-3 and TRBJ2-1; TRBD2 matches at 10 bases. Germline CDR1 and CDR2: MNHEY and SVGEGT. The CDR3 loop spans 17 amino acids. The junction had 14 bases not matched to a gene; V was cut back by 5 bases and J by 7 bases. DNA of the CDR3: TGTGCCAGCAGTCATGGGGCACTAGCGGGGACTTCGAATGAGCAGTTCTTC. Translating gives CASSHGALAGTSNEQFF.

This clonotype was seen many times. The genes are TRBV2 and TRBJ2-6; D is unclear. CDR1 is SNHLY, CDR2 FYNNEI, per germline. The V and J ends lost 6 bases and 1 base respectively, with 4 bases between them. This CDR3 comprises 13 residues. In nucleotides, the CDR3 is TGTGCCAGCAGGCCTTCTGGGGCCAACGTCCTGACTTTC. This encodes CASRPSGANVLTF.

This chain uses TRBV6-1 with TRBJ2-1, with D perhaps matching TRBD1 or TRBD2 (5 bases each). CDR1 MNHNS and CDR2 SASEGT come from the germline V gene. The V gene lost 5 bases and the J gene lost 9 bases, with 17 bases spanning the gap. CDR3 length: 14 amino acids. This chain's CDR3 is CASSPGTRIFEQFF. The CDR3 region has the DNA TGTGCCAGCAGTCCTGGGACGCGTATCTTTGAGCAGTTCTTC.

This clonotype appeared many times. The CDR3 DNA reads TGTGCCAGCAGCCCTGCTCCAGACAGGGTGGTTCTGGACTACACCTTC. Translated, it gives CASSPAPDRVVLDYTF. The rearrangement joins TRBV7-2 to TRBJ1-2; TRBD1 agrees at 7 bases. This CDR3 spans 16 amino acids. V shed 5 bases, J shed 10 bases, and the junction held 19 bases outside the gene matches. The germline V gene has CDR1 SGHTA and CDR2 FQGNSA.

This chain uses TRBV6-6 with TRBJ1-5, with 12 nucleotides matching TRBD1. The CDR3 is made up of 16 amino acids. After removal of 4 bases from V and 6 bases from J, the junction contained 7 bases not matched to a gene. Germline lookup yields CDR1 MNHNY and CDR2 SVGAGI (reference sequence). In DNA, the CDR3 is TGTGCCAGCAGTTTTACGGGACAGGGGGCTTTTCAGCCCCAGCATTTT. Its protein is CASSFTGQGAFQPQHF.

This clonotype was detected only a few times. V gene TRBV11-3 combines with J gene TRBJ2-7, with a tentative D call TRBD1 (6 bases). The CDR3 totals 12 residues. The germline V gene has CDR1 SGHNT and CDR2 YENEEA. The ends were cut back, 4 bases at V and 5 bases at J, with 9 bases in the middle. CDR3 loop: CASSSRTDEQYF. As DNA, the CDR3 is TGTGCCAGCAGCTCCCGGACAGACGAGCAGTACTTC.

The J gene is TRBJ2-7, the V gene TRBV6-6; the D gene is possibly TRBD2 (6 bases). Trimming cost V 6 bases and J 9 bases, with 18 bases left between them. Germline assignment: CDR1 MNHNY and CDR2 SVGAGI (reference sequence). This CDR3 region has 13 residues. The CDR3 is CASSSREYRAQYF. The CDR3, as DNA: TGTGCCAGCAGCAGTCGGGAGTATCGGGCGCAGTACTTC.

The table lists this clonotype with a few counts. This sequence joins TRBV6-5 and TRBJ2-1; 12 bases are a match to TRBD2. Trimming at V came to 4 bases and at J to 8 bases, leaving 6 bases not matched to a gene. Germline CDR1 reads MNHEY; CDR2 reads SVGAGI. The length of the CDR3 is 15 residues. The CDR3 DNA follows: TGTGCCAGCAGTTGGCTAGCGGGAGGGGTGTATGAGCAGTTCTTC. Protein sequence: CASSWLAGGVYEQFF.

The sample holds a few counts of this clonotype. V is TRBV7-9 and J is TRBJ1-5; D not certain. Germline assignment: CDR1 SEHNR and CDR2 FQNEAQ (reference sequence). Trimming pared 5 bases from V and 0 bases from J, leaving 26 bases between. This CDR3 region has 20 residues. CDR3 in DNA: TGTGCCAGCAGCGCACGGGAGTGGCAGCCGAGCGTGTATAGCAATCAGCCCCAGCATTTT. Protein sequence: CASSAREWQPSVYSNQPQHF.

This chain connects TRBV27 to TRBJ2-3; the D gene is possibly TRBD1 (5 bases). The germline CDR1 and CDR2 sequences are MNHEY and SMNVEV (reference sequence). The CDR3 totals 14 residues. Trimming pared 5 bases from V and 1 base from J, leaving 10 bases between. In DNA form, the CDR3 reads TGTGCCAGCAGTCCAGGGTCTCGCACAGATACGCAGTATTTT. Its protein product is CASSPGSRTDTQYF.

V is TRBV20-1 and J is TRBJ1-1; D ambiguous. Trimming pared 3 bases from V and 4 bases from J, leaving 18 bases between. The CDR3 length is 15 residues. CDR1 and CDR2 (germline): DFQATT, SNEGSKA (reference sequence). CDR3 in DNA: TGCAGTGCTAGGGCGCGGATAGGTAAGGTCACTGAAGCTTTCTTT. This translates into CSARARIGKVTEAFF.

This chain connects TRBV12-3 or TRBV12-4 to TRBJ1-6; D is uncertain. Between the trimmed V and J ends, which lost 5 bases and 8 bases, there was a span of 13 bases. The CDR3 contains 14 residues. The CDR3, as DNA: TGTGCCAGCAGTCGGGTCGAAGGCTATTCACCCCTCCACTTT. It is translated as CASSRVEGYSPLHF.

This clonotype has just a few counts. The rearrangement uses TRBV29-1 and TRBJ1-1; D may be TRBD1 (5 bases). The CDR3 is 15 residues long. With 4 bases removed from V and 3 bases from J, the gap between germline ends came to 18 bases. Germline V lookup: CDR1 SQVTM, CDR2 ANQGSEA. DNA for the CDR3: TGCAGCGTTGGGCTAACCGCAGGGTGGGACACTGAAGCTTTCTTT. It specifies CSVGLTAGWDTEAFF.

DNA of the CDR3: TGTGCCAGCAGTTTTTCAGGGGTGGGATCACCCCTCCACTTT. Its translation: CASSFSGVGSPLHF. The genes are TRBV28 and TRBJ1-6, with a tentative D call TRBD1 (6 bases). Trimming cost V 3 bases and J 10 bases, with 13 bases left between them. This CDR3 is built from 14 residues. The germline V gene has CDR1 MDHEN and CDR2 SYDVKM. Combining the CDR3 with reference TRBV28 and TRBJ1-6 gives the whole variable domain DVKVTQSSRYLVKRTGEKVFLECVQDMDHENMFWYRQDPGLGLRLIYFSYDVKMKEKGDIPEGYSVSREKKERFSLILESASTNQTSMYLCASSFSGVGSPLHFGNGTRLTVT.

The rearrangement links TRBV28 to TRBJ1-1; D unclear. The CDR3 totals 15 residues. CDR1 MDHEN and CDR2 SYDVKM come from the germline V gene. V was shortened by 4 bases and J by 0 bases, with 12 bases between the two germline ends. CDR3 in amino acids: CASSSRVLMNTEAFF. The CDR3 DNA reads TGTGCCAGCAGTTCGAGGGTTCTGATGAACACTGAAGCTTTCTTT.

The V call is TRBV4-1, the J call TRBJ1-3; no firm D call. Trimming took off 4 bases at V and 4 bases at J, with 14 bases between the two ends. The CDR3 sequence is 15 residues long. Germline CDR1 and CDR2: MGHRA and YSYEKL. CDR3 protein: CASSRIRAAGNTIYF. The CDR3 DNA reads TGCGCCAGCAGCCGAATCCGGGCGGCGGGAAACACCATATATTTT.

This clonotype was observed many times. This rearrangement joins TRBV7-2 to TRBJ1-2, with D tentatively TRBD1 (6 bases). This CDR3 is 14 amino acids long. Trimming pared 2 bases from V and 4 bases from J, leaving 11 bases between. Germline V gene data show CDR1 as SGHTA and CDR2 as FQGNSA. For the CDR3, the DNA is TGTGCCAGCAGCTTATCCGGGACACCCTATGGCTACACCTTC. It specifies CASSLSGTPYGYTF.

There are many counts of this clonotype. This sequence joins TRBV7-2 and TRBJ2-7; D call uncertain. V lost 1 base and J lost 5, with 6 bases in between. CDR3 length: 12 residues. Germline values: CDR1 SGHTA, CDR2 FQGNSA. The CDR3 reads CASSLGIDEQYF. The CDR3 nucleotides are TGTGCCAGCAGCTTAGGGATCGACGAGCAGTACTTC.

In its sample, this clonotype was seen many times. The chain uses TRBV12-3 or TRBV12-4 and TRBJ1-3; D is ambiguous. The CDR3 has 14 residues. Trimming left V 6 bases short and J 0 bases short, with 9 bases between. The CDR3 loop reads CASSPLSSGNTIYF. The DNA of the CDR3 is TGTGCCAGCAGCCCTCTTTCCTCTGGAAACACCATATATTTT.

The chain has TRBV12-3 or TRBV12-4 and TRBJ1-5; a possible D gene is TRBD1 (5 bases). CDR3 length: 15 residues. Trimming pared 8 bases from V and 0 bases from J, leaving 14 bases between. CDR3 sequence: CASRLGASSNQPQHF. In nucleotides, the CDR3 is TGTGCCAGCCGCCTCGGGGCATCTAGCAATCAGCCCCAGCATTTT.

This clonotype has a handful of counts. The rearrangement uses TRBV7-3 and TRBJ2-3, with D tentatively TRBD2 (6 bases). Germline V gives CDR1 SGHTA, CDR2 FQGTGA. V gave up 8 bases and J gave up 2 bases, with 11 bases separating them. This CDR3 is built from 13 residues. CDR3 in DNA: TGTGCCAGCGGTGCGGGAACCACAGATACGCAGTATTTT. The encoded protein is CASGAGTTDTQYF.

This chain uses TRBV15 with TRBJ2-7; 8 positions agree with TRBD1. This CDR3 is 15 amino acids long. The V and J ends lost 5 bases and 6 bases, in that order; junction bases with no gene match: 12. Germline CDR1 is LNHNV and CDR2 is YYDKDF (reference sequence). The chain's CDR3 is CATSAQGGNIREQYF. DNA for the CDR3: TGTGCCACCAGCGCACAGGGGGGTAATATCCGCGAGCAGTACTTC.

This sequence joins TRBV7-8 and TRBJ1-5, with D unclear. The germline gives CDR1 SGHVS, CDR2 FQNEAQ. Between the trimmed V and J ends, which lost 10 bases and 0 bases, there was a span of 16 bases. This CDR3 spans 15 amino acids. The CDR3 spells CAIRYTIPSNQPQHF. The CDR3 DNA sequence: TGTGCCATACGATACACCATCCCTAGCAATCAGCCCCAGCATTTT.

V and J are TRBV27 and TRBJ2-3; TRBD2 agrees at 12 bases. Germline assignment: CDR1 MNHEY and CDR2 SMNVEV (reference sequence). The CDR3 runs 15 residues. V trimming: 4 bases; J trimming: 5 bases; junction bases outside the gene matches: 4. CDR3 in amino acids: CASSSPGLAGDTQYF. DNA for the CDR3: TGTGCCAGCAGTTCCCCGGGACTAGCGGGAGATACGCAGTATTTT.

The V call is TRBV5-1, the J call TRBJ2-2, with D possibly matching TRBD1 (6 bases). Germline values: CDR1 SGHRS, CDR2 YFSETQ. V shed 4 bases and J shed 7 bases, with 17 bases lying between them. CDR3 size: 15 residues. CDR3 nucleotide sequence: TGCGCCAGCAGCCACCCACGGAAGGGGGTCGGGGAGCTGTTTTTT. It specifies CASSHPRKGVGELFF. The whole variable domain, filled in from reference TRBV5-1 and TRBJ2-2, reads KAGVTQTPRYLIKTRGQQVTLSCSPISGHRSVSWYQQTPGQGLQFLFEYFSETQRNKGNFPGRFSGRQFSNSRSEMNVSTLELGDSALYLCASSHPRKGVGELFFGEGSRLTVL.

The chain carries TRBV19 and TRBJ1-1; D is uncertain. Per the germline V gene, CDR1 is LNHDA and CDR2 is SQIVND (reference sequence). V was trimmed by 10 bases and J by 1 base, leaving 10 bases between them. CDR3 length equals 12 residues. This CDR3 reads CATQKGNTEAFF. CDR3 coding DNA: TGTGCCACCCAAAAGGGGAACACTGAAGCTTTCTTT.

This clonotype came up a few times. The CDR3 loop is CASSEGGALAGRGSYNEQFF. The CDR3 DNA reads TGTGCCAGCAGCGAGGGAGGAGCACTAGCGGGTCGGGGCTCCTACAATGAGCAGTTCTTC. The chain uses TRBV7-2 and TRBJ2-1, with TRBD2 identical over 9 bases. This CDR3 comprises 20 residues. Germline lookup yields CDR1 SGHTA and CDR2 FQGNSA. V was pared by 5 bases and J by 0 bases, with 17 bases of the junction left unmatched.

J is TRBJ2-5 and V is TRBV19; 10 bases fit TRBD2. From germline, CDR1 is LNHDA and CDR2 SQIVND (reference sequence). Germline trimming cut 5 bases from V and 6 bases from J; bases unmatched to any gene: 6. The CDR3 length is 14 residues. CDR3 coding DNA: TGTGCCAGTAGTGCTAGCGGGAGTCCCCAGACCCAGTACTTC. This translates into CASSASGSPQTQYF.

The table lists this clonotype with a few counts. The chain uses TRBV28 and TRBJ2-3, with 9 bases identical to TRBD1. There are 14 residues in the CDR3. The germline V gene encodes CDR1 MDHEN and CDR2 SYDVKM. With V trimmed by 6 bases and J by 4 bases, 5 bases remained unmatched. The CDR3 DNA follows: TGTGCCAGCAGCGGGGGACAGGGCCCAGATACGCAGTATTTT. Translating gives CASSGGQGPDTQYF.